A selection of T cell receptor beta chains follows, all from one sample in a study of cytomegalovirus exposure and HLA in healthy donors. Data came from immunoSEQ multiplex PCR; TCRdb stores just in-frame clones and leaves some out. The sample includes a few hundred thousand clones, more than 65% of them seen just once. Material for sequencing was PBMCs. Source of these receptors: a woman in her 30s in good health and CMV-seronegative. CDR3s include the opening cysteine and the closing phenylalanine or tryptophan. Each record gives: clone size, J gene, V gene, D gene, CDR3 DNA, CDR3 protein. The D gene is left open where the match is weak. Rows give clone size only sometimes, using once, few, many, or a class for an expanded clone.

NA | TRBJ1-2 | TRBV7-8 | NA | TGTGCCAGCAGCTGGGACACCAACTATGGCTACACCTTC | CASSWDTNYGYTF
NA | TRBJ2-1 | TRBV25-1 | TRBD1 | TGTGCCAGCAGTGAAATCCAGGGGGCTATGAATGAGCAGTTCTTC | CASSEIQGAMNEQFF
once | TRBJ2-5 | TRBV5-1 | NA | TGCGCCAGCAGCTACGGGAGAGACCTCGACCAAGAGACCCAGTACTTC | CASSYGRDLDQETQYF
NA | TRBJ1-2 | TRBV29-1 | NA | TGCAGCGTTGGACAGCCTAACTATGGCTACACCTTC | CSVGQPNYGYTF
few | TRBJ2-5 | TRBV2 | TRBD2 | TGTGCCAGAGAAGTGACTAGCGGGAAAGCTGAGACCCAGTACTTC | CAREVTSGKAETQYF
NA | TRBJ2-7 | TRBV6-1 | TRBD1 | TGTGCCAGCAGTGAAGTGGGGGGGACAGGGGGTTACGAGCAGTACTTC | CASSEVGGTGGYEQYF
NA | TRBJ1-5 | TRBV30 | NA | TGTGCCTGGAGTGTACGCGGGCGGAGAATCCAGCCCCAGCATTTT | CAWSVRGRRIQPQHF
NA | TRBJ2-1 | TRBV7-9 | TRBD1 | TGTTCCAGCATACCTAGGGGACAGGGTTTATTTCATGAGCAGTTCTTC | CSSIPRGQGLFHEQFF
NA | TRBJ1-1 | TRBV5-1 | NA | TGCGCCAGCAGAAGGGAGGGAAACACTGAAGCTTTCTTT | CASRREGNTEAFF
NA | TRBJ2-1 | TRBV9 | NA | TGTGCCAGCAGCGTTGGGGCCTCTGGGAACAATGAGCAGTTCTTC | CASSVGASGNNEQFF
NA | TRBJ1-2 | TRBV5-6 | NA | TGTGCCAGCAGCCCCAGTGGTTACTATGGCTACACCTTC | CASSPSGYYGYTF
few | TRBJ2-3 | TRBV18 | TRBD1 | TGTGCCAGCTCACGAGACAGGGTCGGTACAGATACGCAGTATTTT | CASSRDRVGTDTQYF
NA | TRBJ2-3 | TRBV7-8 | TRBD2 | TGTGCCAGCAGTCGCCTTCCAGGACTAGCGGTGACAGATACGCAGTATTTT | CASSRLPGLAVTDTQYF
NA | TRBJ2-1 | TRBV19 | NA | TGTGCCAGTAGTAAGTCCAGACAGGTCAATGAGCAGTTCTTC | CASSKSRQVNEQFF
NA | TRBJ2-1 | TRBV6-1 | TRBD2 | TGTGCCAGCAGTGAGACTAGCGGGGGGCTCTCCTACAATGAGCAGTTCTTC | CASSETSGGLSYNEQFF
NA | TRBJ1-1 | TRBV19 | NA | TGTGCCAGTAGTATAGGATCGGGGACAACCAACACTGAAGCTTTCTTT | CASSIGSGTTNTEAFF
few | TRBJ1-1 | TRBV5-6 | TRBD1 | TGTGCCAGCAGCTTCCTACGACAGGGCACTGAAGCTTTCTTT | CASSFLRQGTEAFF
NA | TRBJ2-5 | TRBV7-9 | NA | TGTGCCAGCAGCTATCCGGGACTTGTCCAAGAGACCCAGTACTTC | CASSYPGLVQETQYF
NA | TRBJ2-7 | TRBV30 | NA | TGTGCCTGGAGTGTAATAAATCTGGGTGGCGGGGAGCAGTACTTC | CAWSVINLGGGEQYF
NA | TRBJ2-7 | TRBV14 | TRBD2 | TGTGCCAGCGGCGGGAGGTTCTCCTACGAGCAGTACTTC | CASGGRFSYEQYF
NA | TRBJ1-1 | TRBV12-5 | NA | TGTGCTAGTGCCCTGAATCGGGGAACTGAAGCTTTCTTT | CASALNRGTEAFF
NA | TRBJ2-7 | TRBV5-1 | NA | TGCGCCAGCAGCGGGTGGGGAGCCGGGACTTCTTCCTACGAGCAGTACTTC | CASSGWGAGTSSYEQYF
NA | TRBJ2-5 | TRBV27 | TRBD1 | TGTGCCAGCAGTTTGACCCGGACAGGACAAGAGACCCAGTACTTC | CASSLTRTGQETQYF
NA | TRBJ1-1 | TRBV7-9 | NA | TGTGCCAGCAGCCCGCCGGGGGATTGGACTGAAGCTTTCTTT | CASSPPGDWTEAFF
NA | TRBJ1-2 | TRBV5-4 | NA | TGTGCCAGCAGCTCTACCGGACGCCCGGAGGACTATGGCTACACCTTC | CASSSTGRPEDYGYTF
NA | TRBJ2-5 | TRBV7-3 | TRBD2 | TGTGCCAGCAGCTTAGGTGCTGCGGGAGCTTTCGGGGGGCAAGAGACCCAGTACTTC | CASSLGAAGAFGGQETQYF
medium-sized | TRBJ1-5 | TRBV6-6 | NA | TGTGCCAGCAGTTACTCGCAGGGGAGCCAGCCCCAGCATTTT | CASSYSQGSQPQHF
once | TRBJ2-5 | TRBV19 | NA | TGTGCCAGTAGTACAGGGGTCGGAGAGACCCAGTACTTC | CASSTGVGETQYF